This TCR beta chain was sequenced in a study of cytomegalovirus exposure and HLA in healthy donors. Trimming cost V 4 bases and J 0 bases, with 16 bases left between them. Germline V lookup: CDR1 KGHSH, CDR2 LQKENI. The length of the CDR3 is 17 residues. A multiplex PCR was run with 60 Vbeta primers and 13 Jbeta primers. Data came from immunoSEQ multiplex PCR; TCRdb stores just in-frame clones and leaves some out. The table has 95,000 to 150,000 clones, around three quarters seen once. Notes on this clone: Its target is unknown.

Donors had nominal health at sampling but likely had unrecorded immune exposures. Study findings and constraints: Cytomegalovirus-associated status was assigned to 150 to 200 TCR beta chains.

The source material was PBMCs. This clonotype was sampled from a human donor in good health. The V call is TRBV18, the J call TRBJ1-5; no clear D gene. The CDR3 coding sequence is TGTGCCAGCTCACTCACGGCGGGCGGATATAGCAATCAGCCCCAGCATTTT. The encoded protein is CASSLTAGGYSNQPQHF.